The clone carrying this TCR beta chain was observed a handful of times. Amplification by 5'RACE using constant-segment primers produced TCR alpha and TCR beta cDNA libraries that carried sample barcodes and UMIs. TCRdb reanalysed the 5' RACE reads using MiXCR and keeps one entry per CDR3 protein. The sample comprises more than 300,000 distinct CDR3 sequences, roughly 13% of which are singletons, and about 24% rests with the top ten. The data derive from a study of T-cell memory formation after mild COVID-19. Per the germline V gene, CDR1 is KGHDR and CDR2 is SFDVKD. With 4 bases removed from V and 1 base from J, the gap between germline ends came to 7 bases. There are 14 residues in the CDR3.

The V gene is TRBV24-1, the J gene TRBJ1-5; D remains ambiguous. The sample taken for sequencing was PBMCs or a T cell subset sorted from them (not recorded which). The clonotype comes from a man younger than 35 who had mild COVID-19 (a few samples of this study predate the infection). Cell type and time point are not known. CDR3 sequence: CATSDRGSNQPQHF. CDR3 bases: TGTGCCACCAGTGACCGAGGAAGCAATCAGCCCCAGCATTTT.